Each of the 30 T cell receptor beta chains below was sequenced from the same sample in a study of blood T cell repertoires in COVID-19 (dated by TCRdb to about 2020). Library preparation was by the immunoSEQ multiplex PCR assay. Drawn from immuneACCESS, this table holds only the in-frame rearrangements with V and J called that TCRdb kept. Clones are partly lost; checked studies trace under half to an unresolved V gene and leave the rest unexplained. Recorded for this sample are 200,000 to 250,000 clones; 86% of them occurred a single time. The top ten hold more than 8.5% of the sample. The sequencing sample was made of peripheral blood. These receptors all come from a woman aged 45 to 65 with COVID-19, enrolled during active disease.

J is TRBJ2-1 and V is TRBV27, with D possibly TRBD2 on 5 matching bases. There are 13 residues in the CDR3. The V gene's germline CDR1 is MNHEY and CDR2 SMNVEV (reference sequence). Trimming stripped 5 bases from V and 10 bases from J, with 15 bases between. As DNA, the CDR3 is TGTGCCAGCAGTCTCCCGGACTCCGGCGAGCAGTTCTTC. It yields the protein CASSLPDSGEQFF.

The J gene is TRBJ2-4, the V gene TRBV27; TRBD1 is a possible D gene (6 bases). The CDR3 consists of 14 residues. CDR1 is MNHEY and CDR2 is SMNVEV in the germline V gene (reference sequence). V lost 0 bases to trimming and J lost 15 bases, with 18 bases between them. In DNA, the CDR3 is TGTGCCAGCAGTTTATCCGGGCAGGGGCGGATTGTGTACTTC. Its protein is CASSLSGQGRIVYF.

The V and J genes are TRBV19 and TRBJ2-2; D remains unclear. The CDR3 runs 16 residues. Per germline, CDR1 LNHDA and CDR2 SQIVND (reference sequence). The V gene lost 3 bases and the J gene lost 3 bases, with 14 bases spanning the gap. CDR3: CASSIPVGRDTGELFF. The CDR3 DNA follows: TGTGCCAGTAGTATCCCCGTGGGTCGGGACACCGGGGAGCTGTTTTTT.

This clone appeared once. This chain links TRBV6-2 or TRBV6-3 with TRBJ2-4; D unclear. From germline, CDR1 is MNHEY and CDR2 SVGEGT. V was cut by 6 bases and J by 2 bases, with 17 bases left in between. CDR3 length: 16 residues. CDR3 loop: CASSRAPTNPKNIQYF. The CDR3 nucleotides read TGTGCCAGCAGCCGGGCTCCGACCAACCCCAAAAACATTCAGTACTTC.

The chain combines TRBV5-4 with TRBJ2-7, with 8 nucleotides matching TRBD1. V lost 0 bases, J lost 5 bases, and 10 bases stayed unmatched. The CDR3 length is 16 residues. Germline V CDR1 and CDR2: SGHNT, YYREEE (reference sequence). The CDR3 coding sequence is TGTGCCAGCAGCTTGGCCGGACAGGGTAGAAGAGACGAGCAGTACGTC. Its translation is CASSLAGQGRRDEQYV.

The rearrangement links TRBV7-2 to TRBJ1-5; 8 positions match TRBD1. The CDR3 consists of 14 residues. The V gene end was trimmed by 5 bases and the J gene end by 4 bases; junction bases not matched to a gene: 4. The germline CDR1 and CDR2 sequences are SGHTA and FQGNSA. The CDR3 sequence is CASSARQGNQPQHF. The CDR3 DNA follows: TGTGCCAGCAGCGCGCGACAGGGGAATCAGCCCCAGCATTTT.

This chain joins TRBV4-3 and TRBJ1-5; 11 bases match TRBD1. The germline V gene has CDR1 LGHNA and CDR2 YSLEER. The ends lost 4 bases at V and 4 bases at J; junction bases unmatched: 3. CDR3 length equals 15 residues. Here the CDR3 DNA reads TGCGCCAGCAGCCCCGGGACAGGGGGGAATCAGCCCCAGCATTTT. This translates into CASSPGTGGNQPQHF.

The gene calls are TRBV6-1 and TRBJ1-1; tentatively, D is TRBD1 (6 bases). The CDR3 contains 13 residues. The germline CDR1 and CDR2 sequences are MNHNS and SASEGT. V shed 3 bases and J shed 5 bases, with 10 bases lying between them. The CDR3 loop reads CASSDRGGTEAFF. CDR3 DNA: TGTGCCAGCAGTGATCGAGGGGGAACTGAAGCTTTCTTT.

This chain connects TRBV5-1 to TRBJ1-3; 9 bases are shared with TRBD1. Germline CDR1 reads SGHRS; CDR2 reads YFSETQ. V lost 1 base, J lost 0 bases, and 5 bases stayed unmatched. There are 17 residues in the CDR3. CDR3 nucleotide sequence: TGCGCCAGCAGCTTGACAGGGGGCGAAATCTCTGGAAACACCATATATTTT. Protein: CASSLTGGEISGNTIYF.

The chain couples TRBV30 to TRBJ1-2; D gene unclear. The CDR3 has 13 residues. The ends were cut back, 1 base at V and 0 bases at J, with 6 bases in the middle. The V gene's germline CDR1 is GTSNPN and CDR2 SVGIG (reference sequence). CDR3 protein: CAWSALANYGYTF. For the CDR3, the DNA is TGTGCCTGGAGTGCTTTAGCTAACTATGGCTACACCTTC.

V is TRBV27 and J is TRBJ1-5; 12 nucleotides agree with TRBD1. There are 15 residues in the CDR3. Unmatched junction bases numbered 6, after V lost 5 bases and J lost 7 bases. Germline V gene lookup returns CDR1 MNHEY and CDR2 SMNVEV (reference sequence). CDR3 coding DNA: TGTGCCAGCAGTCCAGGGACAGGGGGCAGGCAGCCCCAGCATTTT. It specifies CASSPGTGGRQPQHF.

The sample holds a few counts of this clone. This chain connects TRBV11-2 to TRBJ2-4; D possibly corresponds to TRBD2 (5 bases). Trimming left V 2 bases short and J 2 bases short, with 13 bases between. Germline CDR1 and CDR2: SGHAT and FQNNGV. This CDR3 spans 16 amino acids. CDR3 coding DNA: TGTGCCAGCAGCTTAAAGGGAGAAGGGACCAAAAACATTCAGTACTTC. Translation: CASSLKGEGTKNIQYF.

This chain links TRBV27 with TRBJ2-3, with TRBD2 as a possible D gene (6 bases). V lost 3 bases and J 5 bases, leaving 12 bases between the germline ends. The germline CDR1 and CDR2 sequences are MNHEY and SMNVEV (reference sequence). CDR3 size: 14 residues. CDR3 in amino acids: CASSFLGREDTQYF. CDR3 nucleotide sequence: TGTGCCAGCAGTTTTTTGGGGCGGGAAGATACGCAGTATTTT.

This chain joins TRBV24-1 and TRBJ1-1, with 9 bases fitting TRBD1. CDR1 KGHDR and CDR2 SFDVKD come from the germline V gene. The CDR3 extends over 17 amino acids. The V segment lost 3 bases and the J segment 0 bases; nucleotides outside the gene matches: 7. The CDR3, as DNA: TGTGCCACCAGTGATGACCACAGGGGGCGGGTGAACACTGAAGCTTTCTTT. It is translated as CATSDDHRGRVNTEAFF.

The chain has TRBV5-1 and TRBJ2-3; the D is unclear. The germline gives CDR1 SGHRS, CDR2 YFSETQ. The CDR3 loop spans 13 amino acids. V gave up 0 bases and J gave up 3 bases, with 5 bases separating them. Here the CDR3 reads CASSLAPTDTQYF. The DNA of the CDR3 is TGCGCCAGCAGCTTGGCCCCTACAGATACGCAGTATTTT.

The chain recombines TRBV28 with TRBJ1-3; D is possibly TRBD1 (5 bases). Trimming cost V 4 bases and J 2 bases, with 9 bases left between them. Per the germline V gene, CDR1 is MDHEN and CDR2 is SYDVKM. This CDR3 has 14 amino acids. DNA for the CDR3: TGTGCCAGCAGTTCAATGGGGCCTGGAAACACCATATATTTT. Protein sequence: CASSSMGPGNTIYF. The full variable domain, with the rest looked up from reference TRBV28 and TRBJ1-3, is DVKVTQSSRYLVKRTGEKVFLECVQDMDHENMFWYRQDPGLGLRLIYFSYDVKMKEKGDIPEGYSVSREKKERFSLILESASTNQTSMYLCASSSMGPGNTIYFGEGSWLTVV.

V and J are TRBV27 and TRBJ2-1; D call uncertain. The CDR3 spans 13 residues. The germline V gene has CDR1 MNHEY and CDR2 SMNVEV (reference sequence). V lost 8 bases and J lost 3, with 11 bases in between. CDR3 residues: CASHNLGYNEQFF. CDR3 sequence (DNA): TGTGCCAGCCACAATCTAGGCTACAATGAGCAGTTCTTC.

This chain uses TRBV14 with TRBJ2-1; a weak D match, TRBD1 (6 bases). This CDR3 region has 15 residues. CDR1 SGHDN and CDR2 FVKESK come from the germline V gene. Trimming removed 2 bases from V and 6 bases from J, with 14 bases in between. The CDR3 DNA reads as TGTGCCAGCAGCCAACTCAAGAGCAGGGGCAATGAGCAGTTCTTC. Translating gives CASSQLKSRGNEQFF. Full variable domain (outside the CDR3, taken from reference TRBV14 and TRBJ2-1): EAGVTQFPSHSVIEKGQTVTLRCDPISGHDNLYWYRRVMGKEIKFLLHFVKESKQDESGMPNNRFLAERTGGTYSTLKVQPAELEDSGVYFCASSQLKSRGNEQFFGPGTRLTVL.

The gene calls are TRBV6-2 or TRBV6-3 and TRBJ2-2; 7 bases align to TRBD1. The CDR3 contains 15 residues. CDR1 MNHEY and CDR2 SVGEGT come from the germline V gene. Trimming removed 6 bases from V and 3 bases from J; junction bases left unmatched: 7. CDR3 DNA: TGTGCCAGCAGCCGCCGACAGGGCTACACCGGGGAGCTGTTTTTT. Translation: CASSRRQGYTGELFF.

CDR3 region: CASSQSDKEQGDIGNTIYF. The CDR3 nucleotides are TGCGCCAGCAGTCAATCAGACAAAGAGCAGGGGGACATTGGAAACACCATATATTTT. This chain links TRBV23-1 with TRBJ1-3, with TRBD1 matching 7 bases. TRBV23-1 is treated as an ORF (open reading frame) with a function not yet certain. Germline trimming cut 0 bases from V and 3 bases from J; bases unmatched to any gene: 14. The CDR3 length is 19 residues.

The genes are TRBV30 and TRBJ1-1; possibly TRBD1 for D (6 bases). Trimming removed 5 bases at V and 0 bases at J, with 10 bases between. This CDR3 contains 13 residues. Germline V CDR1 and CDR2: GTSNPN, SVGIG (reference sequence). CDR3 coding DNA: TGTGCCTGGGGACAGAACATGAACACTGAAGCTTTCTTT. Translated, it gives CAWGQNMNTEAFF.

CDR3 bases: TGCAGCGTTCGTTTGGCGGAGGGAGGAGGCTACACCTTC. It codes for CSVRLAEGGGYTF. V gene TRBV29-1 combines with J gene TRBJ1-2; D gene uncertain. V gave up 5 bases and J gave up 8 bases, with 18 bases separating them. This CDR3 is built from 13 residues. In germline, CDR1 is SQVTM, CDR2 ANQGSEA.

CDR3 sequence reads: CAWSDRDTLTDTQYF. CDR3 coding DNA: TGTGCCTGGAGTGACCGGGACACCCTCACAGATACGCAGTATTTT. The V and J genes are TRBV30 and TRBJ2-3, with D tentatively TRBD1 (6 bases). CDR1 and CDR2 (germline): GTSNPN, SVGIG (reference sequence). V lost 1 base, J lost 2 bases, and 13 bases lay in between. The CDR3 is 15 residues long.

The chain joins TRBV11-2 to TRBJ1-6; 7 nucleotides line up with TRBD1. V gave up 5 bases and J gave up 6 bases; unmatched junction bases: 7. The CDR3 length is 15 residues. The germline V gene has CDR1 SGHAT and CDR2 FQNNGV. The CDR3 DNA reads TGTGCCAGCAGCCGCCGACAGGGAGCTAATTCACCCCTCCACTTT. It encodes CASSRRQGANSPLHF. Together with reference TRBV11-2 and TRBJ1-6, the CDR3 gives the full variable domain: EAGVAQSPRYKIIEKRQSVAFWCNPISGHATLYWYQQILGQGPKLLIQFQNNGVVDDSQLPKDRFSAERLKGVDSTLKIQPAKLEDSAVYLCASSRRQGANSPLHFGNGTRLTVT.

CDR3 amino acids: CAIRKGQGDTGELFF. The DNA for the CDR3 is TGTGCCATCAGAAAAGGACAGGGAGACACCGGGGAGCTGTTTTTT. The rearrangement uses TRBV10-3 and TRBJ2-2; 8 bases are shared with TRBD1. The CDR3 sequence is 15 residues long. V dropped 6 bases and J dropped 3; count of bases not matched to a gene: 6. Germline CDR1 reads ENHRY; CDR2 reads SYGVKD.

The chain carries TRBV7-9 and TRBJ2-7; 14 bases are shared with TRBD2. This CDR3 has 16 residues. CDR1 is SEHNR and CDR2 is FQNEAQ in the germline V gene (reference sequence). The V gene end was trimmed by 5 bases and the J gene end by 7 bases; junction bases not matched to a gene: 10. As DNA, the CDR3 is TGTGCCAGCAGCACACCCGGACTAGCGGGGGGTGGAGAGCAGTACTTC. It yields the protein CASSTPGLAGGGEQYF.

This clone was seen only a few times. The chain carries TRBV1 and TRBJ2-2; the DNA was not used to check the table's D call, TRBD2. TRBV1 is a pseudogene segment. This CDR3 is 22 amino acids long. Here the CDR3 reads CTSSLFTTGLAGPTPNTGELFF. The CDR3 DNA follows: TGCACCAGCAGCCTCTTCACCACGGGACTAGCGGGGCCTACCCCGAACACCGGGGAGCTGTTTTTT.

This chain connects TRBV5-1 to TRBJ2-7; D uncertain. Germline V gene sequence: CDR1 SGHRS, CDR2 YFSETQ. V was shortened by 2 bases and J by 7 bases, with 7 bases between the two germline ends. CDR3 length: 11 residues. CDR3 nucleotides: TGCGCCAGCAGCTTACCGACAGAGCAGTACTTC. This codes for CASSLPTEQYF.

CDR3 protein: CASSQVGRSEQYV. The CDR3, as DNA: TGTGCCAGCAGCCAAGTCGGGAGGTCCGAGCAGTACGTC. V and J are TRBV14 and TRBJ2-7; 7 nucleotides agree with TRBD2. The J segment lost 6 bases and the V segment lost 1 base, leaving 3 bases of the junction unmatched. Germline V gives CDR1 SGHDN, CDR2 FVKESK. The CDR3 contains 13 residues.

V usage is TRBV14 and J usage is TRBJ1-4; TRBD1 aligns across 9 bases. Germline assignment: CDR1 SGHDN and CDR2 FVKESK. The CDR3 consists of 15 residues. Trimming removed 4 bases from V and 7 bases from J; junction bases left unmatched: 7. For the CDR3, the DNA is TGTGCCAGCAGCCGCCGGGACAGGGCAAGTGAAAAACTGTTTTTT. Protein: CASSRRDRASEKLFF.